This T cell receptor (beta chain) was sequenced during a study of ipilimumab plus nivolumab after autologous stem cell transplantation. The CDR3 length is 13 residues. Between the trimmed V and J ends, which lost 1 base and 7 bases, there was a span of 10 bases. Germline CDR1 and CDR2: MNHNS and SASEGT. Clones were sequenced by immunoSEQ multiplex PCR, and TCRdb holds only the in-frame ones, with some missing. The table has over 80,000 clones, 75% to 85% seen once. This clone was counted between two and nine times. The rearrangement uses TRBV6-1 and TRBJ1-1; weak D call: TRBD1 (5 bases). The sequence was obtained from a male donor with diffuse large B-cell lymphoma. The sequences come from PBMCs, collected in a trial of ipilimumab plus nivolumab as post-transplant consolidation. For the CDR3, the DNA is TGTGCCAGCAGTGAAGGGGACTGGCATGAAGCTTTCTTT. It codes for CASSEGDWHEAFF.